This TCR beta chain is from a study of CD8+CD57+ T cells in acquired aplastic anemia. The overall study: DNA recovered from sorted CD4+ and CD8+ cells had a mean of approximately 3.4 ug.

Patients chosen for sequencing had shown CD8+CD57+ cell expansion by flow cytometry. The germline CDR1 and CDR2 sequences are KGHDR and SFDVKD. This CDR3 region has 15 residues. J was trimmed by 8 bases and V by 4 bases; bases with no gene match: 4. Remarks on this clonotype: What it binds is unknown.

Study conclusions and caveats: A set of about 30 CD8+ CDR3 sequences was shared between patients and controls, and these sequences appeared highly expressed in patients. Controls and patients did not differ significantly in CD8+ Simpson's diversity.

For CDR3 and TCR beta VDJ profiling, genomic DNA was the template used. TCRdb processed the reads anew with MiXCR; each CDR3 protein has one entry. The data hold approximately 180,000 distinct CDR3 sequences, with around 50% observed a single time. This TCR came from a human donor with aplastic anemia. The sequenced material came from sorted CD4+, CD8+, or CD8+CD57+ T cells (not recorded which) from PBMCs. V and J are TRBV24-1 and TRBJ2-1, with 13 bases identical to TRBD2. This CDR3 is CATSDPGLAGDEQFF. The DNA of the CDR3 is TGTGCCACCAGTGACCCCGGACTAGCGGGAGATGAGCAGTTCTTC.